What follows are 24 T cell receptor beta chains derived from one specimen sequenced in a study of blood T cell repertoires in COVID-19 (dated by TCRdb to 2018 to 2020). Libraries were made using the immunoSEQ multiplex PCR assay. TCRdb re-hosts the immuneACCESS table, in-frame sequences only. Its copies lack some clones; in the studies checked, an unresolved V gene accounts for under half of them, and the cause for the rest is not known. In all, the sample holds about 270,000 clones, and nearly 90% of those were seen once. The biggest ten clones account for 1.5% to 2% of the sample. Sequences were obtained from PBMCs or T cells enriched from blood (not recorded which). The receptors stem from a woman aged 55-70 years who had recovered from COVID-19.

In DNA, the CDR3 is TGTGCCAGCAGTTGGACTAGCGGGTTGGGAGGGGTCGCCTACGAGCAGTACTTC. This codes for CASSWTSGLGGVAYEQYF. The chain uses TRBV27 and TRBJ2-7, with 11 nucleotides matching TRBD2. In germline, CDR1 is MNHEY, CDR2 SMNVEV (reference sequence). The CDR3 is 18 residues long. V was clipped by 4 bases and J by 2 bases; unmatched bases: 13.

V gene TRBV3-1 (or the pseudogene TRBV3-2) combines with J gene TRBJ2-5, with 13 bases identical to TRBD2. Per the germline V gene, CDR1 is LGHDT and CDR2 is YNNKEL (reference sequence). The junction had 1 base not matched to a gene; V was cut back by 2 bases and J by 1 base. The CDR3 covers 16 residues. The CDR3 loop reads CASSQTSGRAQETQYF. The CDR3 coding sequence is TGTGCCAGCAGCCAAACTAGCGGGAGGGCCCAAGAGACCCAGTACTTC.

V usage is TRBV29-1 and J usage is TRBJ1-2; no clear D gene. The CDR3 contains 11 residues. Germline V gene sequence: CDR1 SQVTM, CDR2 ANQGSEA. The V and J ends lost 5 bases and 3 bases respectively, with 7 bases between them. For the CDR3, the DNA is TGCAGCGTTTCAACAGACTATGGCTACACCTTC. It encodes CSVSTDYGYTF.

V is TRBV28 and J is TRBJ1-6; TRBD1 might be the D (6 bases). The germline CDR1 and CDR2 sequences are MDHEN and SYDVKM. The CDR3 sequence is 15 residues long. Between the trimmed V and J ends, which lost 5 bases and 8 bases, there was a span of 16 bases. As DNA, the CDR3 is TGTGCCAGCAGTCCATCCAGGGGATCGGATTCACCCCTCCACTTT. It translates to CASSPSRGSDSPLHF.

The chain recombines TRBV28 with TRBJ1-5; 9 bases are shared with TRBD1. The CDR3 runs 14 residues. The germline CDR1 and CDR2 sequences are MDHEN and SYDVKM. Unmatched junction bases numbered 3, after V lost 5 bases and J lost 4 bases. Here the CDR3 DNA reads TGTGCCAGCAGTCCCGGGACAGGGAATCAGCCCCAGCATTTT. It codes for CASSPGTGNQPQHF.

The V gene is TRBV18, the J gene TRBJ1-1; 8 nucleotides line up with TRBD1. Germline values: CDR1 KGHSH, CDR2 LQKENI. The junction had 8 bases not matched to a gene; V was cut back by 6 bases and J by 5 bases. The CDR3 consists of 14 residues. CDR3 loop: CASSPGQGRTEAFF. The CDR3 DNA is TGTGCCAGCTCTCCTGGACAGGGCAGGACTGAAGCTTTCTTT. Full variable domain (remainder filled in from reference TRBV18 and TRBJ1-1): NAGVMQNPRHLVRRRGQEARLRCSPMKGHSHVYWYRQLPEEGLKFMVYLQKENIIDESGMPKERFSAEFPKEGPSILRIQQVVRGDSAAYFCASSPGQGRTEAFFGQGTRLTVV.

The V and J genes are TRBV3-1 (or the pseudogene TRBV3-2) and TRBJ1-6; D is uncertain. Trimming left V 3 bases short and J 10 bases short, with 7 bases between. Germline V lookup: CDR1 LGHDT, CDR2 YNNKEL (reference sequence). The CDR3 length is 12 residues. CDR3 amino acids: CASSHPGSPLHF. Here the CDR3 DNA reads TGTGCCAGCAGCCACCCCGGGTCACCCCTCCACTTT.

V usage is TRBV11-1 and J usage is TRBJ1-2, with no clear D. The ends were cut back, 1 base at V and 3 bases at J, with 9 bases in the middle. CDR3 length equals 14 residues. Germline CDR1 SGHAT, CDR2 FQDESV (reference sequence). CDR3 nucleotide sequence: TGTGCCAGCAGCTTAGGAGTGGGCGACTATGGCTACACCTTC. It encodes CASSLGVGDYGYTF.

The chain carries TRBV19 and TRBJ2-2; 7 bases agree with TRBD2. Germline CDR1 reads LNHDA; CDR2 reads SQIVND (reference sequence). V shed 1 base, J shed 6 bases, and the junction held 2 bases outside the gene matches. The CDR3 is 14 residues long. The CDR3 sequence: CASSIAGLAGELFF. CDR3 bases: TGTGCCAGTAGTATAGCCGGACTAGCCGGGGAGCTGTTTTTT.

The chain recombines TRBV6-6 with TRBJ1-4, with D hard to call. This CDR3 is 15 amino acids long. The germline V and J ends were trimmed by 0 bases and 6 bases, with 11 bases remaining between them. Germline V CDR1 and CDR2: MNHNY, SVGAGI (reference sequence). The CDR3 sequence: CASSYSSNFYEKLFF. The CDR3 DNA follows: TGTGCCAGCAGTTACTCTTCAAACTTTTATGAAAAACTGTTTTTT.

The V call is TRBV19, the J call TRBJ1-5; the D gene is possibly TRBD1 (6 bases). Trimming took 3 bases from V and 6 from J, leaving 12 bases between them. This CDR3 is built from 14 residues. The germline V gene has CDR1 LNHDA and CDR2 SQIVND (reference sequence). As DNA, the CDR3 is TGTGCCAGTAGTATTCAGGGGTTGGGTCAGCCCCAGCATTTT. Its translation: CASSIQGLGQPQHF.

Only a few counts were recorded for this clone. The V call is TRBV10-3, the J call TRBJ1-1, with no clear D. V lost 6 bases to trimming and J lost 1 base, with 9 bases between them. CDR1 is ENHRY, CDR2 SYGVKD, per germline. The CDR3 has 13 residues. The CDR3 sequence: CAISTTTNTEAFF. CDR3 DNA: TGTGCCATCAGCACAACAACGAACACTGAAGCTTTCTTT.

The chain uses TRBV5-3 and TRBJ1-1, with D possibly being TRBD1 (5 bases). TRBV5-3 is an open reading frame whose function is uncertain. V was cut by 0 bases and J by 6 bases, with 9 bases left in between. The CDR3 runs to 13 residues. The CDR3 coding sequence is TGTGCCAGAAGCTTGGGACAGACGTCTGAAGCTTTCTTT. It is translated as CARSLGQTSEAFF.

This CDR3 is CASSGLAGGTTGELFF. The CDR3 nucleotides read TGTGCCAGCAGCGGACTAGCGGGGGGGACTACCGGGGAGCTGTTTTTT. The chain joins TRBV9 to TRBJ2-2, with TRBD2 matching over 14 bases. Trimming took 3 bases from V and 5 from J; bases not matched to a gene: 3. This CDR3 region has 16 residues. CDR1 SGDLS and CDR2 YYNGEE come from the germline V gene.

The rearrangement uses TRBV7-9 and TRBJ2-7; D might be TRBD2 (5 bases). The germline V and J ends were trimmed by 1 base and 3 bases, with 10 bases remaining between them. Germline V gene lookup returns CDR1 SEHNR and CDR2 FQNEAQ (reference sequence). The CDR3 totals 14 residues. The CDR3 nucleotides read TGTGCCAGCAGCTTAGACGGGATAGACTACGAGCAGTACTTC. This gives the protein CASSLDGIDYEQYF.

This clone was counted at least ten times. V is TRBV15 and J is TRBJ1-2; TRBD1 agrees at 7 bases. From germline, CDR1 is LNHNV and CDR2 YYDKDF (reference sequence). This CDR3 region has 17 residues. V shed 0 bases, J shed 4 bases, and the junction held 11 bases outside the gene matches. Here the CDR3 DNA reads TGTGCCACCAGCAGAGATAGACAGGGTGTAGGGGTCTATGGCTACACCTTC. Its protein is CATSRDRQGVGVYGYTF. The full variable domain, in which reference TRBV15 and TRBJ1-2 provide the parts outside the CDR3, is DAMVIQNPRYQVTQFGKPVTLSCSQTLNHNVMYWYQQKSSQAPKLLFHYYDKDFNNEADTPDNFQSRRPNTSFCFLDIRSPGLGDTAMYLCATSRDRQGVGVYGYTFGSGTRLTVV.

V gene TRBV5-1 combines with J gene TRBJ1-1; D is uncertain. The CDR3 is 11 amino acids. Trimming pared 7 bases from V and 6 bases from J, leaving 10 bases between. Germline CDR1 and CDR2: SGHRS and YFSETQ. The DNA of the CDR3 is TGCGCCAGCCAGGAGGAGGCTGAAGCTTTCTTT. It is translated as CASQEEAEAFF.

As to this clone: This same CDR3 is encoded by further DNA sequences in the sample. CDR3 sequence reads: CASSVGTSGYEQYF. The CDR3 region has the DNA TGTGCCAGCAGCGTAGGGACTAGCGGCTACGAGCAGTACTTC. The chain combines TRBV9 with TRBJ2-7, with TRBD2 matching over 10 bases. The CDR3 loop spans 14 amino acids. CDR1 SGDLS and CDR2 YYNGEE come from the germline V gene. After removal of 0 bases from V and 3 bases from J, the junction contained 0 bases not matched to a gene.

The CDR3 coding sequence is TGTGCCACCAGCGGGGGCGGGCCTCACCCCGGGGAGCTGTTTTTT. Its translation: CATSGGGPHPGELFF. This rearrangement joins TRBV15 to TRBJ2-2; weak D call: TRBD1 (6 bases). The CDR3 extends over 15 amino acids. V lost 5 bases, J lost 6 bases, and 16 bases lay in between. Germline V gives CDR1 LNHNV, CDR2 YYDKDF (reference sequence).

The chain couples TRBV7-9 to TRBJ1-2; 7 nucleotides match TRBD1. Germline loops: CDR1 SEHNR, CDR2 FQNEAQ (reference sequence). V shed 2 bases, J shed 4 bases, and the junction held 7 bases outside the gene matches. The CDR3 is made up of 15 amino acids. CDR3 bases: TGTGCCAGCAGCTTATCCGGGACAGCTTCCTATGGCTACACCTTC. Translating gives CASSLSGTASYGYTF.

This clone was picked up one time. The chain is built from TRBV5-1 and TRBJ1-6, with D tentatively TRBD1 (6 bases). Looked up from germline, CDR1 is SGHRS and CDR2 is YFSETQ. The CDR3 runs to 15 residues. V gave up 4 bases and J gave up 5 bases, with 13 bases separating them. CDR3 nucleotides: TGCGCCAGCAGCGCTACGGGACAAGATAATTCACCCCTCCACTTT. It specifies CASSATGQDNSPLHF.

The rearrangement links TRBV28 to TRBJ1-2; D gene unclear. The CDR3 totals 14 residues. The V end was cut by 4 bases, the J end by 5 bases, with 14 bases between. Germline CDR1 MDHEN, CDR2 SYDVKM. The CDR3, as DNA: TGTGCCAGCAGTTCCCCCCCCGACAAATATGGCTACACCTTC. This sequence encodes CASSSPPDKYGYTF.

J is TRBJ2-1 and V is TRBV7-9; D ambiguous. The CDR3 runs 11 residues. Trimming shortened V by 3 bases and J by 8 bases, and 5 bases separated the two germline ends. Germline-derived CDR1 and CDR2 are SEHNR and FQNEAQ (reference sequence). The CDR3 sequence: CASSFTDEQFF. CDR3 bases: TGTGCCAGCAGCTTTACGGATGAGCAGTTCTTC. The full variable domain, with the rest looked up from reference TRBV7-9 and TRBJ2-1, is DTGVSQNPRHKITKRGQNVTFRCDPISEHNRLYWYRQTLGQGPEFLTYFQNEAQLEKSRLLSDRFSAERPKGSFSTLEIQRTEQGDSAMYLCASSFTDEQFFGPGTRLTVL.

CDR3 residues: CAITADREWTEAFF. The CDR3 region has the DNA TGTGCCATCACCGCGGACAGGGAGTGGACTGAAGCTTTCTTT. The chain joins TRBV10-3 to TRBJ1-1; TRBD1 aligns across 8 bases. Unmatched junction bases numbered 9, after V lost 7 bases and J lost 5 bases. Germline V gene lookup returns CDR1 ENHRY and CDR2 SYGVKD. This CDR3 region has 14 residues.